This is a list of T cell receptor beta chains from one sample in a study of Ad26.COV2.S vaccination and SARS-CoV-2 variants. TCRdb's table, derived via immunoSEQ multiplex PCR, lists solely in-frame clones and lacks some. This repertoire shows approximately 400,000 clones, roughly 94% found once; its top ten account for around 4.2%. The material was peripheral blood, obtained after recovery from COVID-19. The source of these receptors is a human donor who had recovered from COVID-19. CDR3s include the opening cysteine and the closing phenylalanine or tryptophan. The order of the fields is J gene, V gene, CDR3 length, clone size, D gene, CDR3 DNA, CDR3 protein. A D gene is named only where the DNA matches it firmly. Clone size is stated in some rows and not others, as once, few, many or a class when expanded.

j_call: TRBJ2-3
v_call: TRBV27
cdr3_length: 17
clone_size: NA
d_call: NA
cdr3_nt: TGTGCCAGCAGTTCCGTCGCTCTAGTAAAAGGCACAGATACGCAGTATTTT
cdr3_aa: CASSSVALVKGTDTQYF

j_call: TRBJ2-5
v_call: TRBV1
cdr3_length: 18
clone_size: NA
d_call: NA
cdr3_nt: TGCACCAGCAGCCAAGATGGCACAGCGGGGGGGTACGGAGAGACCCAGTACTTC
cdr3_aa: CTSSQDGTAGGYGETQYF

j_call: TRBJ2-1
v_call: TRBV9
cdr3_length: 16
clone_size: NA
d_call: TRBD1
cdr3_nt: TGTGCCAGCAGCGAATCATCCGGGACAGGGGGCAATGAGCAGTTCTTC
cdr3_aa: CASSESSGTGGNEQFF

j_call: TRBJ1-2
v_call: TRBV6-6
cdr3_length: 15
clone_size: NA
d_call: NA
cdr3_nt: TGTGCCAGCAGTTCTGCTAGGGGAGTCGACTATGGCTACACCTTC
cdr3_aa: CASSSARGVDYGYTF

j_call: TRBJ2-5
v_call: TRBV10-1
cdr3_length: 17
clone_size: NA
d_call: TRBD2
cdr3_nt: TGCGCCAGCAGCCCGGGACTAGCGGGGGAAAACCAAGAGACCCAGTACTTC
cdr3_aa: CASSPGLAGENQETQYF

j_call: TRBJ1-1
v_call: TRBV11-2
cdr3_length: 19
clone_size: NA
d_call: TRBD1
cdr3_nt: TGTGCCAGCAGCCCCCGAACCGGGACAGGGATTAACATGAACACTGAAGCTTTCTTT
cdr3_aa: CASSPRTGTGINMNTEAFF

j_call: TRBJ1-1
v_call: TRBV3-1/TRBV3-2
cdr3_length: 14
clone_size: NA
d_call: TRBD1
cdr3_nt: TGTGCCAGCAGCCAGGCGACAGGGGGCACTGAAGCTTTCTTT
cdr3_aa: CASSQATGGTEAFF

j_call: TRBJ2-5
v_call: TRBV12-5
cdr3_length: 15
clone_size: NA
d_call: NA
cdr3_nt: TGTGCTAGTGGTTTTTCACCGGGACCACAAGAGACCCAGTACTTC
cdr3_aa: CASGFSPGPQETQYF

j_call: TRBJ2-1
v_call: TRBV11-3
cdr3_length: 16
clone_size: NA
d_call: TRBD1
cdr3_nt: TGTGCCAGCAGCGGACTACAGGGGGCGGGATACAATGAGCAGTTCTTC
cdr3_aa: CASSGLQGAGYNEQFF

j_call: TRBJ1-1
v_call: TRBV18
cdr3_length: 15
clone_size: NA
d_call: TRBD1
cdr3_nt: TGTGCCAGCTCACCACCGACAGGGGTGTGGACTGAAGCTTTCTTT
cdr3_aa: CASSPPTGVWTEAFF

j_call: TRBJ2-7
v_call: TRBV18
cdr3_length: 14
clone_size: NA
d_call: NA
cdr3_nt: TGTGCCAGCTCACCCTCGACACCTACCTACGAGCAGTACTTC
cdr3_aa: CASSPSTPTYEQYF

j_call: TRBJ1-4
v_call: TRBV5-1
cdr3_length: 13
clone_size: NA
d_call: NA
cdr3_nt: TGCGCCAGCAGCAACCCAACTAATGAAAAACTGTTTTTT
cdr3_aa: CASSNPTNEKLFF

j_call: TRBJ2-4
v_call: TRBV6-4
cdr3_length: 13
clone_size: NA
d_call: TRBD1
cdr3_nt: TGTGCCAGCAGTGTTGGACAGGGGAACATTCAGTACTTC
cdr3_aa: CASSVGQGNIQYF

j_call: TRBJ1-5
v_call: TRBV6-2/TRBV6-3
cdr3_length: 18
clone_size: NA
d_call: TRBD1
cdr3_nt: TGTGCCAGCAGTTACACGTTCGGGACAGGGGATAGCAATCAGCCCCAGCATTTT
cdr3_aa: CASSYTFGTGDSNQPQHF

j_call: TRBJ2-3
v_call: TRBV4-3
cdr3_length: 15
clone_size: NA
d_call: TRBD2
cdr3_nt: TGCGCCAGCAGTCCTGGACTAGCGGGGACAGATACGCAGTATTTT
cdr3_aa: CASSPGLAGTDTQYF

j_call: TRBJ2-5
v_call: TRBV29-1
cdr3_length: 13
clone_size: NA
d_call: TRBD2
cdr3_nt: TGCAGCGTTGATCCTAGCGGGCGAGAGACCCAGTACTTC
cdr3_aa: CSVDPSGRETQYF

j_call: TRBJ1-3
v_call: TRBV4-1
cdr3_length: 16
clone_size: once
d_call: TRBD1
cdr3_nt: TGCGCCAGCAGCCCGCACAGGGGCAACTCTGGAAACACCATATATTTT
cdr3_aa: CASSPHRGNSGNTIYF

j_call: TRBJ2-7
v_call: TRBV5-1
cdr3_length: 13
clone_size: NA
d_call: NA
cdr3_nt: TGCGCCAGCAGCCCCCGGACTGAGTCTGAGCAGTACTTC
cdr3_aa: CASSPRTESEQYF

j_call: TRBJ1-5
v_call: TRBV23-1
cdr3_length: 13
clone_size: NA
d_call: NA
cdr3_nt: TGCGCCAGCCGATACGTGGGTAATCAGCCCCAGCATTTT
cdr3_aa: CASRYVGNQPQHF

j_call: TRBJ2-3
v_call: TRBV19
cdr3_length: 16
clone_size: NA
d_call: TRBD1
cdr3_nt: TGTGCCAGTAGTCCCGTGAGGGGGCTTTTGACAGATACGCAGTATTTT
cdr3_aa: CASSPVRGLLTDTQYF

j_call: TRBJ1-1
v_call: TRBV13
cdr3_length: 13
clone_size: NA
d_call: NA
cdr3_nt: TGTGCCAGCAGCTTATACAGTGGGGCTGAAGCTTTCTTT
cdr3_aa: CASSLYSGAEAFF

j_call: TRBJ2-3
v_call: TRBV2
cdr3_length: 16
clone_size: NA
d_call: NA
cdr3_nt: TGTGCCAGCAGTGAAATGGGTTCCGGAAACACAGATACGCAGTATTTT
cdr3_aa: CASSEMGSGNTDTQYF